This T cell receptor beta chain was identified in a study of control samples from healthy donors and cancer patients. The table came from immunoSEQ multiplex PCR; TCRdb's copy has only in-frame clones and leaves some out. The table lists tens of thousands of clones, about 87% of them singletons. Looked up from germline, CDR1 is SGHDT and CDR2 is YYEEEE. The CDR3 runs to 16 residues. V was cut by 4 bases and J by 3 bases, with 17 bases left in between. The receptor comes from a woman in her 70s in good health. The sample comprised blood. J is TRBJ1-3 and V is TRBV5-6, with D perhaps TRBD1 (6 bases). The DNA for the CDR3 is TGTGCCAGCAGCCCGTACTTTACAGGGCTTGGAAACACCATATATTTT. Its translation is CASSPYFTGLGNTIYF.